This entry features one T cell receptor beta chain sequence. The antigen remains unidentified. Each individual donor underwent a draw of ten milliliters of peripheral blood. The data derive from a study of blood T cells in healthy people across ages. The second PCR ran roughly 7 to 12 cycles with a sample-barcoded 5' primer and J-beta primers. TCRdb reprocessed the 5' RACE reads via MiXCR and lists one record per CDR3 protein. This repertoire shows some 800,000 distinct CDR3 sequences, roughly 25% found once; its top ten account for roughly 3.5%. Regarding the study as a whole: It was not possible, with unsorted PBMCs, to conclusively compare naive and antigen-experienced cells.

These data were also filed under a second study, of T cells of mothers and their children. That publication notes: Mothers yielded over 8.5 million CDR3 reads, children some 2.8 million each.

The sequence derives from a boy younger than 18 in good health. Sequenced: blood.

The CDR3 is CSAIPDRENTGELFF. The DNA for the CDR3 is TGCAGCGCAATTCCGGACAGGGAGAACACCGGGGAGCTGTTTTTT. The chain uses TRBV29-1 and TRBJ2-2; 8 nucleotides align to TRBD1. The CDR3 totals 15 residues. Per germline, CDR1 SQVTM and CDR2 ANQGSEA. V was clipped by 7 bases and J by 1 base; unmatched bases: 8.